A selection of T cell receptor beta chains follows, all from one sample in a study of beta chain features in type 1 diabetes. The data were produced by immunoSEQ multiplex PCR, yet TCRdb's version contains in-frame clones alone and is incomplete. The repertoire holds about 240,000 clones, with 25% to 30% as singletons. The sequencing input was central memory CD4+ T cells from blood. The receptors stem from a man younger than 45 in good health. Each CDR3 is given with its conserved first and last residue. Each record gives: clone size, J gene, D gene, V gene, CDR3 protein, CDR3 DNA. A D gene is named only where the DNA matches it firmly. Size tells how often a clone was seen (once, few, many) or the class of an expanded clone, and some rows leave it out.

many	TRBJ1-5	TRBD1	TRBV30	CAWSAGTADQPQHF	TGTGCCTGGAGCGCCGGGACAGCAGACCAGCCCCAGCATTTT
few	TRBJ2-1	TRBD2	TRBV2	CASSERGSHRDTRSSYNEQFF	TGTGCCAGCAGTGAACGCGGGAGTCACCGGGATACCAGGAGCTCCTACAATGAGCAGTTCTTC
-	TRBJ2-1	TRBD1	TRBV29-1	CSATPPGQGSYNEQFF	TGCAGCGCAACCCCTCCGGGACAGGGGTCCTACAATGAGCAGTTCTTC
-	TRBJ2-1	-	TRBV2	CASSEDYNEQFF	TGTGCCAGCAGTGAAGACTACAATGAGCAGTTCTTC
-	TRBJ2-2	TRBD2	TRBV5-1	CASRTSDTGELFF	TGCGCCAGCCGGACTAGCGACACCGGGGAGCTGTTTTTT
few	TRBJ2-7	-	TRBV30	CAWSVISYSGYEQYF	TGTGCCTGGAGTGTGATTAGCTATTCAGGGTACGAGCAGTACTTC
few	TRBJ2-1	TRBD2	TRBV11-2	CASSQGLPYNEQFF	TGTGCCAGCAGCCAGGGACTACCCTACAATGAGCAGTTCTTC
many	TRBJ2-1	-	TRBV7-2	CASSFASGNWNEQFF	TGTGCCAGCAGCTTCGCATCGGGAAACTGGAATGAGCAGTTCTTC
-	TRBJ2-1	TRBD2	TRBV7-2	CASSLTSGGEQFF	TGTGCCAGCAGCTTGACTAGCGGGGGTGAGCAGTTCTTC
-	TRBJ2-2	-	TRBV7-9	CASSPNQGQTGELFF	TGTGCCAGCAGCCCCAACCAGGGCCAAACCGGGGAGCTGTTTTTT
-	TRBJ2-3	-	TRBV18	CASSQDNTQYF	TGTGCCAGCTCCCAGGACAATACGCAGTATTTT
-	TRBJ2-5	-	TRBV7-2	CASSLDFLGLANF	TGTGCCAGCAGCTTAGACTTTCTGGGGCTAGCCAACTTC
few	TRBJ2-1	TRBD1	TRBV29-1	CSVDPGGSLEQFF	TGCAGCGTTGACCCAGGGGGTAGTCTTGAGCAGTTCTTC
-	TRBJ2-3	TRBD2	TRBV2	CASSTSGGTDTQYF	TGTGCCAGCTCGACTAGCGGGGGCACAGATACGCAGTATTTT
-	TRBJ2-7	TRBD1	TRBV25-1	CASRPGQGQHEQYF	TGTGCCAGCAGACCCGGACAGGGTCAGCACGAGCAGTACTTC
-	TRBJ2-7	-	TRBV7-9	CASSLAQAQVEYEQYF	TGTGCCAGCAGCTTAGCGCAGGCCCAAGTCGAATACGAGCAGTACTTC
-	TRBJ2-1	-	TRBV2	CASSALANEQFF	TGTGCCAGCAGTGCGCTAGCGAATGAGCAGTTCTTC
-	TRBJ2-5	-	TRBV30	CAWGLGSGGETQYF	TGTGCCTGGGGTCTAGGTTCCGGGGGAGAGACCCAGTACTTC
-	TRBJ2-7	-	TRBV10-3	CAISESRAEYEQYF	TGTGCCATCAGTGAGTCTCGGGCAGAATACGAGCAGTACTTC
few	TRBJ2-4	-	TRBV29-1	CSVVEGFDIQYF	TGCAGCGTTGTAGAAGGGTTTGACATTCAGTACTTC
many	TRBJ2-1	TRBD2	TRBV7-9	CASSNKAGVGSEQFF	TGTGCCAGCAGCAACAAAGCGGGAGTGGGAAGTGAGCAGTTCTTC
few	TRBJ1-2	-	TRBV29-1	CSVLGGGDGYTF	TGCAGCGTCCTCGGGGGAGGGGACGGCTACACCTTC
-	TRBJ2-4	-	TRBV18	CASSPPSRVGIQYF	TGTGCCAGCTCACCACCGAGCAGGGTCGGCATTCAGTACTTC
few	TRBJ2-5	TRBD1	TRBV9	CASSLGTGKETQYF	TGTGCCAGCAGTCTTGGGACAGGGAAAGAGACCCAGTACTTC
-	TRBJ2-7	-	TRBV7-2	CASSSIYEQYF	TGTGCCAGCAGCTCCATTTACGAGCAGTACTTC
-	TRBJ2-7	TRBD2	TRBV19	CASSPLAGETYEQYF	TGTGCCAGTAGTCCCCTAGCGGGAGAAACCTACGAGCAGTACTTC
-	TRBJ2-5	TRBD2	TRBV5-4	CASSASLSFSGGTETQYF	TGTGCCAGCAGCGCCTCCCTCTCGTTTAGCGGGGGGACGGAGACCCAGTACTTC
-	TRBJ2-5	-	TRBV30	CAWGYRETQYF	TGTGCCTGGGGATACAGGGAGACCCAGTACTTC
few	TRBJ2-2	TRBD2	TRBV19	CATKGLAGTGELFF	TGTGCCACAAAGGGACTAGCGGGCACCGGGGAGCTGTTTTTT
few	TRBJ1-6	-	TRBV9	CASGGGLETSPLHF	TGTGCCAGTGGGGGTGGGTTGGAGACCTCACCCCTCCACTTT
-	TRBJ1-1	-	TRBV30	CAWKRDSYTEAFF	TGTGCCTGGAAGAGGGACTCTTACACTGAAGCTTTCTTT
-	TRBJ2-7	TRBD2	TRBV7-2	CASSPYGGEAPDEQYF	TGTGCCAGCAGCCCCTACGGGGGGGAGGCCCCGGACGAGCAGTACTTC
few	TRBJ2-5	TRBD2	TRBV7-2	CASSGTSQETQYF	TGTGCCAGCAGTGGGACTAGCCAAGAGACCCAGTACTTC
-	TRBJ2-3	-	TRBV9	CASGEENTQYF	TGTGCCAGCGGGGAGGAGAATACGCAGTATTTT
few	TRBJ2-3	-	TRBV30	CAGSVQQTDTQYF	TGTGCCGGGAGTGTACAGCAGACAGATACGCAGTATTTT